This T cell receptor beta chain was identified in a study of shared clonotypes between healthy human individuals. With regard to this clone: The antigen is not known.

Germline V lookup: CDR1 MDHEN, CDR2 SYDVKM. V was pared by 2 bases and J by 10 bases, with 17 bases between. The CDR3 consists of 14 residues. Here immunoSEQ multiplex PCR was the method, and the copy in TCRdb shows in-frame clones only, minus some. This sample yields about 1.5 million clones, of which over 95% are seen a single time; approximately 1.2% belongs to the top ten. Findings and limits, study-wide: Although depth was large, rarefaction showed that sequencing of the sorted subsets was incomplete.

The receptor was isolated from a man younger than 40 in good health. Sequenced material: naive CD4+ T cells sorted from blood. Subset meaning: CD45RA+ positively selected. The chain recombines TRBV28 with TRBJ1-2; D unclear. DNA of the CDR3: TGTGCCAGCAGTTTACCGACCCAGCGGAGTTTCTACACCTTC. Translating it yields CASSLPTQRSFYTF.